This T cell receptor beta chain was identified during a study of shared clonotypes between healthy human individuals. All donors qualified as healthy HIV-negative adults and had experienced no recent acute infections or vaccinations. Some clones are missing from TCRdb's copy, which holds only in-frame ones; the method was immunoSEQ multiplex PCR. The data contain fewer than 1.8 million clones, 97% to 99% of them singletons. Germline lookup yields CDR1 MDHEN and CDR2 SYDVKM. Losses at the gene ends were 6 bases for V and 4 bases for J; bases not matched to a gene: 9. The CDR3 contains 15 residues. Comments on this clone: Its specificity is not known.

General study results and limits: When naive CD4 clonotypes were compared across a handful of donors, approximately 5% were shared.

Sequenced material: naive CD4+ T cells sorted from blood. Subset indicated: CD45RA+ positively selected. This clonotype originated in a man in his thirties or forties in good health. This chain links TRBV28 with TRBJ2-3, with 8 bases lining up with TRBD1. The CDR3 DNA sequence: TGTGCCAGCAGCTCTAGGACAGGGCGGGCAGATACGCAGTATTTT. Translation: CASSSRTGRADTQYF.